The rows below give T cell receptor beta chains drawn from one sample of a study of spatial heterogeneity in lung cancer. Via MiXCR, TCRdb re-called the 5' RACE reads, giving one row per CDR3 protein. The sample yields 25,000 to 30,000 distinct CDR3 sequences, around 6% seen once. The sample consisted of PBMCs, taken at follow-up. The source of these receptors is a male donor with early-stage non-small cell lung cancer. The CDR3 runs from the conserved cysteine through the conserved F or W.

V	length	J	CDR3
TRBV11-3	14	TRBJ1-1	CASSQGGGNTEAFF
TRBV7-3	15	TRBJ2-5	CASSSRTVPQETQYF
TRBV12-3/TRBV12-4	15	TRBJ2-5	CASSLVPSGGETQYF
TRBV5-1	14	TRBJ1-4	CASSFNAEIEKLFF
TRBV6-5	14	TRBJ1-6	CASRGGPYNSPLHF
TRBV6-2/TRBV6-3	16	TRBJ2-3	CASTLDTYASTDTQYF
TRBV6-4	13	TRBJ2-3	CASSSDDTDTQYF
TRBV20-1	13	TRBJ2-3	CSSPSGPTDTQYF
TRBV5-1	14	TRBJ1-6	CASSWDSGNSPLHF
TRBV28	14	TRBJ2-5	CASTLGQGGQTQYF
TRBV6-2/TRBV6-3	15	TRBJ2-2	CASWASGGLLGELFF
TRBV5-4	15	TRBJ2-3	CASSFDWSDTDTQYF
TRBV12-3/TRBV12-4	15	TRBJ2-7	CASSFGQGGAYEQYF
TRBV7-3	15	TRBJ2-1	CASSPLAGGYNEQFF
TRBV9	14	TRBJ1-3	CASSPENVGNTIYF
TRBV27	16	TRBJ2-1	CASSLWADSSYNEQFF
TRBV5-1	14	TRBJ1-2	CASSLTDTPSGYTF
TRBV4-2	16	TRBJ2-3	CASSQVPGQGTGGQYF
TRBV7-2	14	TRBJ2-5	CASSPGGPVETQYF
TRBV5-6	17	TRBJ1-5	CASSLTRGVYSNQPQHF
TRBV6-1	16	TRBJ1-5	CASSEAWTGGSQPQHF
TRBV5-1	14	TRBJ2-3	CASSLAEEGDTQYF
TRBV7-2	17	TRBJ2-1	CASSLAWGAGTYNEQFF
TRBV10-3	15	TRBJ1-5	CAISESGTGFQPQHF
TRBV6-1	14	TRBJ2-7	CASSKGLSSYEQYF
TRBV10-3	15	TRBJ2-1	CAISDSGTSQNEQFF
TRBV2	13	TRBJ1-5	CASRLQGNQPQHF
TRBV29-1	13	TRBJ1-1	CSVARILNTEAFF
TRBV7-2	14	TRBJ1-2	CASSLGARPWGYTF
TRBV11-3	12	TRBJ2-1	CASSSWVNEQFF
TRBV6-2/TRBV6-3	16	TRBJ1-5	CASSWTGGGSNQPQHF
TRBV29-1	13	TRBJ1-4	CSVVLTTNEKLFF
TRBV5-1	15	TRBJ1-2	CASSLESGANYGYTF
TRBV5-1	15	TRBJ1-3	CASSSRGTEEGTIYF
TRBV6-1	16	TRBJ1-5	CASTPSGQGGTQPQHF
TRBV7-3	14	TRBJ2-3	CASSFGTMDDTQYF
TRBV24-1	15	TRBJ1-2	CATSGAGTGNGGYTF
TRBV7-2	13	TRBJ1-1	CASSRQEDTEAFF
TRBV12-3/TRBV12-4	13	TRBJ1-1	CASKAREDTEAFF
TRBV28	13	TRBJ1-2	CASSGGVPYGYTF
TRBV19	16	TRBJ1-6	CASSRGQGRWDSPLHF
TRBV28	15	TRBJ1-5	CASIPIYGGRGPQHF
TRBV11-2	10	TRBJ2-1	CASSFRGQFF
TRBV7-9	15	TRBJ1-4	CASSFVLGADEKLFF
TRBV20-1	15	TRBJ2-2	CSARDTSGNTGELFF
TRBV11-2	17	TRBJ2-3	CASLPRASGSRADTQYF
TRBV24-1	15	TRBJ2-2	CATSDGQLNTGELFF
TRBV29-1	14	TRBJ1-5	CSVRAGASDQPQHF